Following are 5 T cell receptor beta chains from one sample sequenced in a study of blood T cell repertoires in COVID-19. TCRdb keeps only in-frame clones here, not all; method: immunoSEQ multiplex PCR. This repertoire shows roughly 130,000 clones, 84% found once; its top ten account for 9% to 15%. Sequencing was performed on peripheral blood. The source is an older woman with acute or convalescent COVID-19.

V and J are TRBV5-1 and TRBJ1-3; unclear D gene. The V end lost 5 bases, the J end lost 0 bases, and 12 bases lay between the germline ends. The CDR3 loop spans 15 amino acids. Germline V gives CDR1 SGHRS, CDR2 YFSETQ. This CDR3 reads CASRPAGSSGNTIYF. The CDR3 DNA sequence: TGCGCCAGCAGGCCGGCAGGCAGCTCTGGAAACACCATATATTTT.

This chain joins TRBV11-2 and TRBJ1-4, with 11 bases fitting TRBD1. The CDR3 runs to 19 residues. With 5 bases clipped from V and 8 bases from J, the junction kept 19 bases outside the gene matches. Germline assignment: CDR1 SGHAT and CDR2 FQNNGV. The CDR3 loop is CASSGPIGQGAFGREKLFF. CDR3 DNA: TGTGCCAGCAGCGGGCCCATTGGACAGGGGGCCTTTGGTCGGGAAAAACTGTTTTTT.

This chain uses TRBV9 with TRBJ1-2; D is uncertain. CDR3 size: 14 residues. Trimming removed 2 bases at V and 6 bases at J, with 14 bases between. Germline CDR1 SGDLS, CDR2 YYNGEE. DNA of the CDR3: TGTGCCAGCAGCGTCGGGGAGTCTATGCATGGCTACACCTTC. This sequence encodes CASSVGESMHGYTF.

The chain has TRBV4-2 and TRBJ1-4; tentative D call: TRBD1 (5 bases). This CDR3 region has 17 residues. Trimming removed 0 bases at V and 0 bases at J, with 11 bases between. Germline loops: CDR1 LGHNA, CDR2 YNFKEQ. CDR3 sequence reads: CASSQEGRAATNEKLFF. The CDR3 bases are TGTGCCAGCAGCCAAGAGGGCAGGGCTGCAACTAATGAAAAACTGTTTTTT.

CDR3 sequence reads: CASSRLNTGELFF. Written as DNA, the CDR3 is TGTGCCAGCAGTCGTTTGAACACCGGGGAGCTGTTTTTT. The chain combines TRBV12-3 or TRBV12-4 with TRBJ2-2; D call uncertain. This CDR3 comprises 13 residues. With 5 bases removed from V and 1 base from J, the gap between germline ends came to 5 bases.